This T cell receptor (beta chain) comes out of a study of T cell repertoires in cytomegalovirus infection. Study-level information: It was the public TCR beta signatures that indicated both CMV infection and matching HLA type. Study-wide results and limits: Ex vivo, HLA-C-restricted CMV-specific TCR beta clonotypes prevailed over the rest of the response. Individuals carrying CMV plus the relevant HLA were identified by cumulative frequency of public TCR beta families.

TCRdb independently ran MiXCR on the reads; one entry per CDR3 protein. The sample lists roughly 320,000 distinct CDR3 sequences; over 7.5% were seen once. In regard to this clonotype: Its antigen is unknown. Given the absence of the conserved phenylalanine or tryptophan at the CDR3 end, a read error is likely.

Germline-derived CDR1 and CDR2 are SGHTA and FQGNSA. The CDR3 runs to 16 residues. The J segment lost 5 bases and the V segment lost 5 bases, leaving 13 bases of the junction unmatched. The clonotype was recovered from a human donor in good health (CMV status not recorded). Some clones in this sample may be carry-over from other donors' samples. Source material: PBMCs. The genes are TRBV7-2 and TRBJ2-5; the match to TRBD2 covers 8 bases. This CDR3 is CASSELRGGGSETQYC. The CDR3 region has the DNA TGTGCCAGCAGCGAGCTTCGGGGGGGGGGGAGCGAGACCCAGTACTGC.